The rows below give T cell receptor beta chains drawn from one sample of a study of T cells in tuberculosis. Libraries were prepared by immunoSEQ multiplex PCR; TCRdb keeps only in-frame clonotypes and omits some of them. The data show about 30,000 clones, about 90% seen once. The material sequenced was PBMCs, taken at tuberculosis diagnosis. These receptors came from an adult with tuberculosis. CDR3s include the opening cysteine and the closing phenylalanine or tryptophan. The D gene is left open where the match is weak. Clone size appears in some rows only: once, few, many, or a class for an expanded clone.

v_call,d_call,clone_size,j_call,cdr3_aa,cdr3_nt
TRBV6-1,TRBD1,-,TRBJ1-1,CASSDRAAEAFF,TGTGCCAGCAGCGACAGGGCAGCTGAAGCTTTCTTT
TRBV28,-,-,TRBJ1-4,CASSRLLGPVRYSTNEKLFF,TGTGCCAGCAGTCGACTACTAGGGCCGGTGAGGTACTCAACTAATGAAAAACTGTTTTTT
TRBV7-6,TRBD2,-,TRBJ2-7,CASTRGGSSYEQYF,TGTGCCAGCACCCGGGGAGGGAGCTCCTACGAGCAGTACTTC
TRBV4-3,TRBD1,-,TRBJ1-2,CASSQGGTGGVGGYTF,TGCGCCAGCAGCCAAGGCGGGACAGGGGGCGTCGGGGGCTACACCTTC
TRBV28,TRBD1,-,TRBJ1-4,CASSSSTGGREKLFF,TGTGCCAGCAGTTCCTCGACAGGGGGCCGGGAAAAACTGTTTTTT
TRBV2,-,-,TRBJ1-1,CASSEGRMNTEAFF,TGTGCCAGCAGTGAGGGCAGGATGAACACTGAAGCTTTCTTT
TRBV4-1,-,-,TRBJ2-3,CASSQDEFAGSADTQYF,TGCGCCAGCAGCCAAGATGAATTCGCCGGGAGTGCAGATACGCAGTATTTT
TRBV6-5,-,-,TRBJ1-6,CASSYEGGTNSPLHF,TGTGCCAGCAGTTACGAAGGGGGAACAAATTCACCCCTCCACTTT
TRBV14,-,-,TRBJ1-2,CASSRGQILNYGYTF,TGTGCCAGCAGCCGGGGACAAATCCTTAACTATGGCTACACCTTC
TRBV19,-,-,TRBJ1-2,CASSIPGSYGYTF,TGTGCCAGTAGTATACCGGGGTCATATGGCTACACCTTC
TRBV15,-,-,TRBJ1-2,CATSRGGKAENYGYTF,TGTGCCACCAGCAGAGGGGGCAAGGCAGAGAACTATGGCTACACCTTC
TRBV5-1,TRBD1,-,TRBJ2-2,CASSMLEGAGGELFF,TGCGCCAGCAGCATGCTCGAGGGGGCAGGCGGGGAGCTGTTTTTT
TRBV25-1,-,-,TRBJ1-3,CASSGGDLTGNTIYF,TGTGCCAGCAGTGGAGGGGACTTAACTGGAAACACCATATATTTT
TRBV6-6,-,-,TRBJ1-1,CASSPEGNTEAFF,TGTGCCAGCAGCCCGGAGGGGAACACTGAAGCTTTCTTT
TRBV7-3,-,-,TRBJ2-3,CASSPQGTDTQYF,TGTGCCAGCAGCCCACAGGGTACAGATACGCAGTATTTT
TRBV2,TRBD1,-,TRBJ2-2,CASSEKDRGPTGELFF,TGTGCCAGCAGTGAAAAAGACAGGGGGCCCACCGGGGAGCTGTTTTTT
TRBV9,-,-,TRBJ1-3,CASSVDGGRGNTIYF,TGTGCCAGCAGCGTAGACGGAGGGAGGGGAAACACCATATATTTT
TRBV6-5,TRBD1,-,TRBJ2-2,CASSSRQGAGTGELFF,TGTGCCAGCAGTTCCCGACAGGGGGCAGGAACCGGGGAGCTGTTTTTT
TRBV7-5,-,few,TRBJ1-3,CARSFSRGSGNTIYF,TGTGCCAGAAGCTTTTCCAGGGGCTCTGGAAACACCATATATTTT
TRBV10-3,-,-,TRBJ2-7,CAISRVGVITVSHEQYF,TGTGCCATCAGCCGAGTGGGCGTTATAACAGTCTCCCACGAGCAGTACTTC
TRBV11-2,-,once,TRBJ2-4,CASSPMASLAKNIQYF,TGTGCCAGCAGCCCCATGGCTAGTTTAGCCAAAAACATTCAGTACTTC
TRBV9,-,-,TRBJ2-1,CASSVEGAYNEQFF,TGTGCCAGCAGCGTAGAGGGGGCCTACAATGAGCAGTTCTTC
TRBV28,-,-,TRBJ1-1,CASSFPVGEDTEAFF,TGTGCCAGCAGTTTTCCCGTGGGGGAGGACACTGAAGCTTTCTTT
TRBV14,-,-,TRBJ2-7,CASSSPSSYEQYF,TGTGCCAGCAGCAGTCCTAGCTCCTACGAGCAGTACTTC
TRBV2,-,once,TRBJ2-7,CASSVTSTHEQYF,TGTGCCAGCAGTGTCACTAGCACCCACGAGCAGTACTTC
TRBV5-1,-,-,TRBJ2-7,CASSLEDLSYEQYF,TGCGCCAGCAGCTTGGAGGACTTATCCTACGAGCAGTACTTC
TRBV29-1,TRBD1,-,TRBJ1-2,CSVEGTGDGYTF,TGCAGCGTTGAAGGGACAGGAGATGGCTACACCTTC
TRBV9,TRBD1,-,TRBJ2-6,CASSATGLGGANVLTF,TGTGCCAGCAGCGCGACAGGGTTGGGTGGGGCCAACGTCCTGACTTTC
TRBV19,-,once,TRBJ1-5,CASSTGDQPQHF,TGTGCCAGTAGTACAGGGGATCAGCCCCAGCATTTT
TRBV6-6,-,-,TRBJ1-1,CASSYVQGNTEAFF,TGTGCCAGCAGTTACGTTCAGGGGAACACTGAAGCTTTCTTT
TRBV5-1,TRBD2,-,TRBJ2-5,CASSSLTSGTETQYF,TGCGCCAGCAGCTCCCTGACTAGCGGGACAGAGACCCAGTACTTC
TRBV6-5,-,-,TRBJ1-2,CASSYGQANYGYTF,TGTGCCAGCAGTTACGGGCAGGCTAACTATGGCTACACCTTC
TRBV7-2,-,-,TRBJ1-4,CASSPSRGRSEKLFF,TGTGCCAGCAGCCCCAGCCGTGGCAGGTCTGAAAAACTGTTTTTT
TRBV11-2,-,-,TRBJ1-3,CASSLATVELSGNTIYF,TGTGCCAGCAGCTTAGCTACAGTGGAATTATCTGGAAACACCATATATTTT
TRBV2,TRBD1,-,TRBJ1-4,CASSARTGATNEKLFF,TGTGCCAGCAGTGCGCGGACAGGAGCAACTAATGAAAAACTGTTTTTT
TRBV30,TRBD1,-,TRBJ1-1,CAWSVKGGGQYEAFF,TGTGCCTGGAGTGTAAAAGGGGGCGGTCAGTATGAAGCTTTCTTT
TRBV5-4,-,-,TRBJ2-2,CASSLAGTGELFF,TGTGCCAGCAGCTTGGCCGGGACCGGGGAGCTGTTTTTT
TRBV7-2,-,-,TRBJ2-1,CASSWSSYNEQFF,TGTGCCAGCAGCTGGAGCTCCTACAATGAGCAGTTCTTC
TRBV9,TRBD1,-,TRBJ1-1,CASSLGQGEAFF,TGTGCCAGCAGCTTGGGACAGGGTGAAGCTTTCTTT
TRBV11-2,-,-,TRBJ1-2,CASSFRDYGYTF,TGTGCCAGCAGCTTTCGCGACTATGGCTACACCTTC
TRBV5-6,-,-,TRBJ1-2,CASSGTGSLYGYTF,TGTGCCAGCAGCGGCACCGGGTCCCTCTATGGCTACACCTTC
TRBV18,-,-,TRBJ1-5,CASSPRGEYSNQPQHF,TGTGCCAGCTCACCACGGGGGGAATATAGCAATCAGCCCCAGCATTTT
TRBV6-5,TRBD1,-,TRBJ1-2,CASSYTPGTGGYGYTF,TGTGCCAGCAGTTACACCCCGGGGACAGGGGGCTATGGCTACACCTTC
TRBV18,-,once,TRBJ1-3,CASSFSAGAGNTIYF,TGTGCCAGCTCATTCTCGGCGGGGGCTGGAAACACCATATATTTT
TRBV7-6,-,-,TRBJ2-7,CASSSGLLPGEQYF,TGTGCCAGCAGCTCCGGACTTCTGCCTGGGGAGCAGTACTTC
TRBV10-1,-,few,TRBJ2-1,CASSESTAAAEQFF,TGCGCCAGCAGTGAGTCGACGGCGGCGGCTGAGCAGTTCTTC
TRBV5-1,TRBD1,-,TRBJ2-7,CASSPGDRDNEQYF,TGCGCCAGCAGCCCGGGGGACAGGGACAACGAGCAGTACTTC
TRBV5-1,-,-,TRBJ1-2,CASSLAGGSDGYTF,TGCGCCAGCAGCTTGGCGGGGGGCTCTGATGGCTACACCTTC
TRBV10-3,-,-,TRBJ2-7,CAISFPKQGKDSYEQYF,TGTGCCATCAGTTTCCCTAAACAGGGAAAGGACTCCTACGAGCAGTACTTC
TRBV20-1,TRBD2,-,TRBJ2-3,CSARASGTQYF,TGCAGTGCTAGAGCTAGCGGGACGCAGTATTTT
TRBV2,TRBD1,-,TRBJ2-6,CASRGQVTGFSSGANVLTF,TGTGCCAGCAGGGGCCAAGTGACAGGGTTCTCGTCTGGGGCCAACGTCCTGACTTTC
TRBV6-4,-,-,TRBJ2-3,CASSPGRTDTQYF,TGTGCCAGCAGTCCAGGGAGGACAGATACGCAGTATTTT
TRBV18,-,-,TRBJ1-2,CASTSGVKSGYTF,TGTGCCAGCACTTCAGGGGTGAAGAGTGGCTACACCTTC
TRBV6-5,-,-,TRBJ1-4,CASSYEEAGAGKLFF,TGTGCCAGCAGTTACGAGGAGGCAGGGGCCGGAAAACTGTTTTTT
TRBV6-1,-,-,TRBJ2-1,CASSRLSGIEFF,TGTGCCAGCAGTCGGTTGTCAGGGATCGAGTTCTTC